These 3 T cell receptor beta chains originate from one sample sequenced in a study of T-cell memory formation after mild COVID-19. TCRdb fed the 5' RACE reads into MiXCR, producing one record per CDR3 protein. This sample has tens of thousands of distinct CDR3 sequences; about 13% occur once, and the top ten carry about 29%. The sample was PBMCs or a T cell subset sorted from them (not recorded which). The receptors were gathered from an adult woman who had mild COVID-19 (a few samples of this study predate the infection). Cell type and time point are not known.

This clonotype came up a few times. V gene TRBV5-1 combines with J gene TRBJ1-5; D call uncertain. The CDR3 extends over 15 amino acids. Germline values: CDR1 SGHRS, CDR2 YFSETQ. V was trimmed by 0 bases and J by 3 bases, leaving 10 bases between them. CDR3 DNA: TGCGCCAGCAGCTTGGCCGGGCAGAACAATCAGCCCCAGCATTTT. Translation: CASSLAGQNNQPQHF.

The rearrangement joins TRBV12-3 or TRBV12-4 to TRBJ2-2; D is ambiguous. The V gene lost 10 bases and the J gene lost 5 bases, with 17 bases spanning the gap. This CDR3 has 14 residues. The CDR3 DNA sequence: TGTGCCATCCCGCGGCGGCCTCGGACCGGGGAGCTGTTTTTT. Translation gives CAIPRRPRTGELFF.

The V and J genes are TRBV29-1 and TRBJ2-1, with D possibly TRBD2 on 5 matching bases. Germline CDR1 and CDR2: SQVTM and ANQGSEA. This CDR3 is 12 amino acids long. CDR3 sequence (DNA): TGCACCGTCGGGAATATCTACAATGAGCAGTTCTTC. As protein: CTVGNIYNEQFF.